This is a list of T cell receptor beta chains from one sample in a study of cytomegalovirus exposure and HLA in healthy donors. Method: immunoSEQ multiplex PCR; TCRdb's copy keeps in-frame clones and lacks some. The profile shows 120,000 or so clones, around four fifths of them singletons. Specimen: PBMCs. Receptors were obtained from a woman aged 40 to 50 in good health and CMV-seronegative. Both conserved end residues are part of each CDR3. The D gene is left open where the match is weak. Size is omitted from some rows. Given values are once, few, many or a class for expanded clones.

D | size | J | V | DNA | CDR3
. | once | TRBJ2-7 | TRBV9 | TGTGCCAGCAGCGTAGCGCCAGCTAGCTCCTACGAGCAGTACTTC | CASSVAPASSYEQYF
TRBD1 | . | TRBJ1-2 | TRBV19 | TGTGCCAGTAGCCACCGGGACAGATATGGCTACACCTTC | CASSHRDRYGYTF
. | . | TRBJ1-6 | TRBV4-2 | TGTGCCAGCAGCCAAGATGCGGCAACCTATAATTCACCCCTCCACTTT | CASSQDAATYNSPLHF
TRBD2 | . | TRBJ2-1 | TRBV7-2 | TGTGCCGGGGCTCTAGCGGGAGGGCCGTATGAGCAGTTCTTC | CAGALAGGPYEQFF
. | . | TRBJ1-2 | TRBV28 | TGTGCCAGCAGTGTACAGGCAAACTATGGCTACACCTTC | CASSVQANYGYTF
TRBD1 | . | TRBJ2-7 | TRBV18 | TGTGCCAGCTCGCCACGGACAGGGGGGACCTACGAGCAGTACTTC | CASSPRTGGTYEQYF
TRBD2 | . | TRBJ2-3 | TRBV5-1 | TGCGCCAGCAGCTTGGGGACTAGCGGGTTTTACACAGATACGCAGTATTTT | CASSLGTSGFYTDTQYF
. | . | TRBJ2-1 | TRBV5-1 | TGCGCCAGCAGCACTGGACTGTCCAATGAGCAGTTCTTC | CASSTGLSNEQFF
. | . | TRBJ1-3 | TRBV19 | TGTGCCAGTACTTTAGCCCAAGCCGTCTTGTCTGGAAACACCATATATTTT | CASTLAQAVLSGNTIYF
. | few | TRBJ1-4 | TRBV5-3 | TGTGCCAGAAGCTCTCAGGGTAGGATTGAAAAACTGTTTTTT | CARSSQGRIEKLFF
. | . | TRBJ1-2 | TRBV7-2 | TGTGCCAGCAGCTTTTCTCCTAACTATGGCTACACCTTC | CASSFSPNYGYTF
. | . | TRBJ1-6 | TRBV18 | TGTGCCAGCTCACTCCGACAGAGCTCCTATAATTCACCCCTCCACTTT | CASSLRQSSYNSPLHF
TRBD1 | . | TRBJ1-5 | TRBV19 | TGTGCCAGTAGTACACCCCAGGGACAGGGCTATAGCAATCAGCCCCAGCATTTT | CASSTPQGQGYSNQPQHF
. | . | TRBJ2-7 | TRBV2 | TGTGCCAGCGGAGGGCACGATCTTACCTACGAGCAGTACTTC | CASGGHDLTYEQYF
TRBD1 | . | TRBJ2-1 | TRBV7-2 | TGTGCCAGCAGCTCTACCTTCCGGGACAGGGCCTACAATGAGCAGTTCTTC | CASSSTFRDRAYNEQFF
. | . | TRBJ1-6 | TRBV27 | TGTGCCAGCACACCCGGACAGCCTAATTCACCCCTCCACTTT | CASTPGQPNSPLHF
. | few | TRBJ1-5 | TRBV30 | TGTGCCTGGAGTAGCAGGGCCGATCAGCCCCAGCATTTT | CAWSSRADQPQHF
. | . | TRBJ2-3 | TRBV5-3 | TGTGCCAGAACCCACAGAGCTACTAGCACAGATACGCAGTATTTT | CARTHRATSTDTQYF
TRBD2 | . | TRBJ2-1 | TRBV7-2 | TGTGCCAGCAGCTTAGGGACTAGCGGGGGGAATGAGCAGTTCTTC | CASSLGTSGGNEQFF
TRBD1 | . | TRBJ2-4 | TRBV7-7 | TGTGCTAGCAGCGCAGGACAGGGAAACATTCAGTACTTC | CASSAGQGNIQYF
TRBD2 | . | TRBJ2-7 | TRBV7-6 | TGTGCCAGCAGCTTAGGGCTGGGTGCGGCGGGAGTTGGCTACGAGCAGTACTTC | CASSLGLGAAGVGYEQYF
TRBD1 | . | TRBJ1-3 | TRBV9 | TGTGCCAGCAGCGTAACAGGGGCATTAGTCTCTGGAAACACCATATATTTT | CASSVTGALVSGNTIYF
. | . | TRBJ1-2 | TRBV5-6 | TGTGCCAGCAGCTTGGCCAGCGGGATCAGTGGCTACACCTTC | CASSLASGISGYTF
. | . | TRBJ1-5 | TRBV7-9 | TGTGCCAGCAGCTTAGGAACCGTCGGTCAGCCCCAGCATTTT | CASSLGTVGQPQHF
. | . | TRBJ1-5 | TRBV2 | TGTGCCAGCGGGGCGTCCACCCCCCAGCATTTT | CASGASTPQHF
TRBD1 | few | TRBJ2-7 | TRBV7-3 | TGTGCCAGCAGCCCGACAGGGTCCGCACAAGCGCAGTACTTC | CASSPTGSAQAQYF
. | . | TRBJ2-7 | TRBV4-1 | TGCGCCAGCAGCCAAGAGAGGACACCGTCCTACGAGCAGTACTTC | CASSQERTPSYEQYF
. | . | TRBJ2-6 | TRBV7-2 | TGTGCCAGCAGCTTATTCGCTACTGGGGCCAACGTCCTGACTTTC | CASSLFATGANVLTF
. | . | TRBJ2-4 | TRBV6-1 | TGTGCCAGCAGTGAATGGCAAAACATTCAGTACTTC | CASSEWQNIQYF
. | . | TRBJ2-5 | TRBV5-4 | TGTGCCAGCAGCCCGAACTGGGAGACCCAGTACTTC | CASSPNWETQYF
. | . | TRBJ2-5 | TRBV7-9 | TGTGCCAGCAGCTTTACGGGGGAAGAGACCCAGTACTTC | CASSFTGEETQYF
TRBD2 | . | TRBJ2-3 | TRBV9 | TGTGCCAGCAGCCCGAGCGGGAAGAGCACAGATACGCAGTATTTT | CASSPSGKSTDTQYF
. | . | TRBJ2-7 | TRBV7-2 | TGTGCCAGCAGCTTCCTCCCAGGGGACTCCTACGAGCAGTACTTC | CASSFLPGDSYEQYF
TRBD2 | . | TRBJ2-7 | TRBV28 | TGTGCCAGCAGTTCCACTAGCGGGAGGGATCCGTACTTC | CASSSTSGRDPYF
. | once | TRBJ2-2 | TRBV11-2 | TGTGCCAGCAGCCGGCGGGGCAACACCGGGGAGCTGTTTTTT | CASSRRGNTGELFF
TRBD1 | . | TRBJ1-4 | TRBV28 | TGTGCCAGCAGCCAGACAGGGGTGGAAGAAAAACTGTTTTTT | CASSQTGVEEKLFF
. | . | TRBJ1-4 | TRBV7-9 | TGTTCCAGCAGCTTCGGGGTAGGCGAAAAACTGTTTTTT | CSSSFGVGEKLFF
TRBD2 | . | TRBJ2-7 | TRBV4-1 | TGCGCCAGCAGCCCGGACCCGGGACTAGCGATCTACGAGCAGTACTTC | CASSPDPGLAIYEQYF
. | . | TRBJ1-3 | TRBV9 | TGTGCCAGCAGCGTAGATCAGGGGCAGGGAAACACCATATATTTT | CASSVDQGQGNTIYF
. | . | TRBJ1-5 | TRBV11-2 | TGTGCCAGCAGCGCGGAACAGGGACAGCCCCAGCATTTT | CASSAEQGQPQHF
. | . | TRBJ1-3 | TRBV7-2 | TGTGCCAGCAGCTTAGTAGTTAACAGACACTCTGGAAACACCATATATTTT | CASSLVVNRHSGNTIYF
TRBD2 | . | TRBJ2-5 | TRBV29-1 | TGCAGCGTTGAAGCCCCTGCTAGCGGGGAAGAGACCCAGTACTTC | CSVEAPASGEETQYF
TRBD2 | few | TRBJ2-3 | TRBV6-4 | TGTGCCAGCAGTGCGGGACTAGCGGGAGGTGTAGATACGCAGTATTTT | CASSAGLAGGVDTQYF
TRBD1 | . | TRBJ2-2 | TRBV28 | TGTGCCAGCAGTATTCCGGGACAGGGGAACACCGGGGAGCTGTTTTTT | CASSIPGQGNTGELFF
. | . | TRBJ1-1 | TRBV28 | TGTGCCAGCCGTCAGCGAGGCCTTGGGAACACTGAAGCTTTCTTT | CASRQRGLGNTEAFF
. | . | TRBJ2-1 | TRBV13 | TGTGCCAGCAGCCTTCGAGGAGACCACAATGAGCAGTTCTTC | CASSLRGDHNEQFF